This entry is about one TCR beta chain. The same CDR3 arises from other DNA sequences in this sample as well. This sample is part of a study of blood T cell repertoires in COVID-19. About the research overall: Samples came from the United States, Italy and Spain, spanning acute and convalescent COVID-19. T cells, B-cell-depleted T cells, or PBMCs supplied cDNA or gDNA.

Under the authors' procedure: For nucleated cells, counts were estimated from reference gene primer amplification. Assay used: immunoSEQ multiplex PCR; TCRdb lists only in-frame clones, some missing. V and J calls and clone size follow that table, whereas D and trimming were derived from the DNA. The sample holds about 250,000 clones, about 86% seen once. With 0 bases removed from V and 5 bases from J, the gap between germline ends came to 6 bases. In germline, CDR1 is SGHRS, CDR2 YFSETQ. The CDR3 totals 14 residues. The sequence derives from a man older than 75 with acute or convalescent COVID-19. The sequenced sample consisted of peripheral blood. This sequence joins TRBV5-1 and TRBJ1-6, with a weak D call TRBD1 (6 bases). The CDR3: CASSLGTDNSPLHF. Written as DNA, the CDR3 is TGCGCCAGCAGCTTGGGGACAGATAATTCACCCCTCCACTTT.